This T cell receptor (beta chain) appears in the sequencing data of a study of CXCR3-negative and CXCR3-positive naive CD8 T cells. The study, taken as a whole, reports: Relative to memory CD8+ cells, whose diversity was much lower, both naive subsets had comparably high diversity. TRB CDR3 properties served as the basis for inferring TCR strength, and surface CD5 was comparable between naive subsets. Both naive subsets, CXCR3-negative and CXCR3-positive, displayed similar TRBV-TRBJ usage, unlike memory cells. Hydrophobicity of TRB CDR3s was greater in CXCR3-positive naive cells than in CXCR3-negative naive cells.

Germline CDR1 reads MNHEY; CDR2 reads SVGEGT. The CDR3 runs to 15 residues. Comments on this clonotype: Antigen: not known.

The CD45RO-CCR7+CD27+CD95- phenotype denoted naive CD8+ T cells. The authors made the TRB cDNA libraries by 5' RACE using UMI labels. TCRdb re-called the 5' RACE reads, yielding one record per CDR3 amino acid sequence without DNA. The ten most abundant clones cover about 0.34% of a sample with 90,000 to 150,000 distinct CDR3 sequences. This TCR was sampled from a human donor in good health. Some clones in this sample may be carry-over from other donors' samples. This sequence joins TRBV6-2 or TRBV6-3 and TRBJ2-7. Sequencing was performed on naive CXCR3+ CD8+ T cells from blood. Subset: CD45RO-CCR7+CD27+CD95- naive CD8+ T cells expressing CXCR3 (TNR3+). The CDR3: CASSYSTGRSYEKYF.